One T cell receptor beta chain is described in this entry. The antigen it recognizes is unknown. Since the receptor is from a mouse, mouse gene names and germline sequences apply. The read finishes 1 residue shy of the CDR3 end, and the germline J gene is used to complete it. The record originates from a study of tissue T cells after allogeneic stem cell transplantation (dated by TCRdb to between 2021 and 2023). With regard to the full study: Using research autopsies of patients with and without GVHD, plus mouse models of GVHD, the study profiled TCR beta repertoires across many tissues. The human arm was conducted as a prospective observational study, and neither blinding nor randomization was performed. Findings and caveats that apply to the study as a whole: In both patients and mice, T cells from blood and spleen covered only a limited part of the TCR repertoire found in tissues. Within patients, how anatomically similar tissues were was a major factor shaping TCR repertoire composition, regardless of disease or transplant status. The study did not establish which tissue TCRs were alloreactive or antigen-specific, and some clones may have been host cells that persisted. Only a few T cell clones appeared in more than one patient, yet motif-based clustering showed tissue-specific repertoire signatures that were shared between patients. The patient cohort was small and varied clinically, and sampling depth was recognized as a limitation.

Library prep was done by the immunoSEQ multiplex PCR assay. Adaptive Biotechnologies performed TCRbeta CDR3 sequencing at survey depth and reported CDR3 sequences, V/J genes, productive frequency, and template counts. Amplification of TCR beta CDR3 regions was performed from genomic DNA rather than from RNA. Processing in the source paper ran as follows. Jensen-Shannon divergence served to quantify pairwise repertoire overlap between tissues, with 0 meaning identical and 1 meaning complete divergence. Tissues were clustered by single-linkage agglomerative hierarchical clustering of pairwise JSD values, and the clustering results were displayed as dendrograms. All patient samples were analyzed with GLIPH2 using simulation_depth 1000, kmer_min_depth 3 and cdr3_length_cutoff 8, and only groups containing more than two unique CDR3s were kept. A standardized tissue-overlap score extrapolated Jaccard GLIPH-group overlap across patients to a standard repertoire size of 1000 clones. Associations of diversity with clinical or experimental variables used linear mixed-effect models with tissue fixed effects and individual random effects. TCRdb obtained this table from immuneACCESS and retained in-frame rearrangements with V and J assigned. These tables miss some clones; where compared with another copy, unresolved V genes account for less than half of the shortfall, and the remainder is unexplained. The V and J calls and clone size come from that table; D and trimming were worked out from the DNA. The sample table holds about 48,000 clones, of which about 73% were seen once. The biggest ten clones account for around 0.67% of the sample.

The CDR3 measures 12 amino acids from cysteine to phenylalanine. The DNA shown is the part of the CDR3 that was read: 33 bases, in frame from base 1. CDR1 and CDR2, looked up from the germline V gene, are GKSSPN and SITVG. Source material: sorted cells pooled from one or two spleens. Here the chain combines TRBV31 and TRBJ2-5; possibly the D gene is TRBD2, per 5 matching bases. This sequence was found in a pool of C57BL/6 mice in good health. CDR3 DNA (partial): TGTGTCAAGCCTGGGAACCAAGACACCCAGTAC. Translated, it reads CVKPGNQDTQY. The whole CDR3 sequence is CVKPGNQDTQYF.